Here is one T cell receptor (beta chain) with its context. Its antigen remains unidentified. No base quality values were provided; no much bigger clone lies one nucleotide off. This sample is drawn from a study of STAT3 mutations in large granular lymphocyte leukemia (dated by TCRdb to the late 2010s). A note on the overall study: About half of the T-LGLL patients who underwent longitudinal sequencing carried canonical activating STAT3 mutations. Over half of the T-LGLL patients were given one or more immunosuppressive therapy regimens, and 40% of those treated had a hematologic response. Serial deep sequencing of TCRbeta CDR3 and STAT3 was performed in patients with T-cell large granular lymphocyte leukemia to reconstruct clonal hierarchy and dynamics. From an initial cohort of hundreds of LGL patients, 15 to 20 representative T-LGLL cases were chosen for longitudinal sequencing of TCRbeta and STAT3. As controls, the study also included longitudinal sequencing of a couple of patients with natural killer LGL leukemia. Each patient was sequenced at an average of about 4.1 time points, ranging from 2 to 8 samplings. The paper's findings and limits, for the study overall: At least one immunodominant TCRbeta clonotype was identified in every T-LGLL patient, and multiple immunodominant subclonotypes were identified in about half of the T-LGLL patients. The linking of therapy response to changes in TCR clonal burden was complicated by variable intervals between samplings and differing treatment regimens. TCR clonotype switching after therapy was seen in about 35% of the 18 patients, with all newly emerging clones being STAT3 wild type. The burden of the dominant TCR clone was higher than the STAT3 mutant burden in several patients, which suggests that the STAT3 mutation arose secondarily inside a clone that had already expanded. Since codominant clonotypes persisted in some patients, a small but highly pathogenic clone may have gone undetected. Because no samples were available when a clone first appeared, clonal expansion had to be inferred from samplings taken at other points.

TCRbeta libraries were sequenced on an Illumina MiSeq, averaging roughly 40,000 productive templates per sample. Using multiplex PCR amplification, the immunoSEQ assay generated the TCRbeta CDR3 libraries. Under the source paper's analysis protocol: Repertoire diversity was calculated as previously defined, with values near 0 taken to indicate extremely monoclonal samples. What TCRdb holds here is the immuneACCESS table cut down to in-frame rearrangements. Part of the clones is not present; checked against another copy, under half of the missing clones reflect an unresolved V gene, and the others are unexplained. D and trimming were read from the DNA, whereas the V and J calls and clone size are those reported in that table. Here the sample has 1,500 to 2,000 clones; approximately 29% occur a single time. The ten largest make up less than 70% of the sample. The junction shows trimming of 2 bases on V and 1 base on J, plus 12 bases between the germline ends. From the cysteine through the phenylalanine, the CDR3 covers 15 amino acids. Only the CDR3 region is kept as DNA, spanning 45 bases read in frame from base 1. In the germline V gene (reference sequence), CDR1 corresponds to GTSNPN and CDR2 to SVGIG.

DNA was extracted from blood mononuclear cells, and the same DNA was used for both TCR and STAT3 sequencing. The sample taken for sequencing was peripheral blood mononuclear cells. The chain couples TRBV30 to TRBJ2-1, and the D gene may be TRBD2, 6 bases matching. This clonotype was obtained from a male patient aged 50 to 59 with T-cell large granular lymphocyte leukemia. Some clones in this sample may be carry-over from other donors' samples. The age is the age at diagnosis. The nucleotides are TGTGCCTGGAGTAAAGGTAGCGGTTCCTACAATGAGCAGTTCTTC. The encoded protein is CAWSKGSGSYNEQFF.